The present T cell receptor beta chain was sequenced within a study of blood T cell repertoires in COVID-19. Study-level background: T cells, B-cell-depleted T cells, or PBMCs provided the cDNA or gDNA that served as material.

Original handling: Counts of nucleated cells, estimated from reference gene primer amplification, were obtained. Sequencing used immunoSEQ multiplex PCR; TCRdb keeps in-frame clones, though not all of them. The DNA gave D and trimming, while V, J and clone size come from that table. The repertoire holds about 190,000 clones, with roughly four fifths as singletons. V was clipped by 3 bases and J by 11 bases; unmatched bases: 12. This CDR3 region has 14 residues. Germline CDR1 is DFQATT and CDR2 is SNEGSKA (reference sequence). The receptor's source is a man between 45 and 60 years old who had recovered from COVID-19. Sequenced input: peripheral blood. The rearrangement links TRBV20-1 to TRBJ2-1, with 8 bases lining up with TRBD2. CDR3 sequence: CSASILLAVPKQFF. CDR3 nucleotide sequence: TGCAGTGCTAGTATCCTACTAGCGGTCCCGAAGCAGTTCTTC.